This is a list of T cell receptor beta chains from one sample in a study of patients and donors after allogeneic stem cell transplantation. TCRdb passed the RT-PCR reads through MiXCR, listing each CDR3 protein once. The sample records roughly 230,000 distinct CDR3 sequences, 14% being singletons. Sequenced material: blood, either unsorted or a sorted T cell fraction (not recorded which). These receptors were obtained from a human donor who was either an allogeneic HSCT recipient or a stem cell or donor lymphocyte infusion donor (not recorded which). It is not recorded whose cells these are; they may come from a transplant donor. CDR3s include the opening cysteine and the closing phenylalanine or tryptophan. A D gene is named only where the DNA matches it firmly. For some rows the clone size is stated as once, few or many, or as a class when expanded; others skip it.

V gene	J gene	D gene	CDR3 length	clone size	CDR3 protein	CDR3 DNA
TRBV6-5	TRBJ1-6	TRBD1	15	few	CASSYGNRGRSPLHF	TGTGCCAGCAGTTACGGTAACAGGGGGCGTTCACCCCTCCACTTT
TRBV20-1	TRBJ1-2	NA	13	NA	CSAPERTSYGYTF	TGCAGTGCTCCCGAACGGACGAGTTATGGCTACACCTTC
TRBV27	TRBJ2-3	TRBD1	16	NA	CASSLETGEGTDTQYF	TGTGCCAGCAGTCTAGAGACAGGGGAGGGCACAGATACGCAGTATTTT
TRBV12-3/TRBV12-4	TRBJ1-5	NA	15	many	CASSLVGSGNQPQHF	TGTGCCAGCAGTTTGGTAGGCAGCGGCAATCAGCCCCAGCATTTT
TRBV5-1	TRBJ1-6	TRBD1	15	NA	CASSLGQGPNSPLHF	TGCGCCAGCAGCTTGGGACAGGGTCCCAATTCACCCCTCCACTTT
TRBV7-2	TRBJ1-1	NA	13	few	CASSLTPYTEAFF	TGTGCCAGCAGCTTAACCCCTTACACTGAAGCTTTCTTT
TRBV6-1	TRBJ1-6	NA	12	NA	CASSETVSPLHF	TGTGCCAGCAGTGAGACAGTTTCTCCCCTCCACTTT
TRBV27	TRBJ1-1	NA	15	few	CASSPPGQRNTEAFF	TGTGCCAGCAGTCCCCCGGGCCAGCGGAACACTGAAGCTTTCTTT
TRBV15	TRBJ2-6	NA	17	NA	CATSRDLSLSGANVLTF	TGTGCCACCAGCAGAGATCTGTCCTTATCTGGGGCCAACGTCCTGACTTTC
TRBV20-1	TRBJ1-5	TRBD1	14	NA	CSARSGTGNQPQHF	TGCAGTGCTCGATCCGGGACAGGGAATCAGCCCCAGCATTTT
TRBV9	TRBJ2-2	NA	14	NA	CASSVATLGGELFF	TGTGCCAGCAGCGTAGCTACGCTGGGCGGGGAGCTGTTTTTT
TRBV5-1	TRBJ1-3	NA	16	many	CASSLVPGSSGNTIYF	TGCGCCAGCAGCTTGGTTCCAGGGAGCTCTGGAAACACCATATATTTT
TRBV2	TRBJ2-5	TRBD1	14	few	CASTRTGIQETQYF	TGTGCCAGCACTCGGACAGGGATTCAAGAGACCCAGTACTTC
TRBV6-2/TRBV6-3	TRBJ2-7	NA	14	NA	CASSPQASSYEQYF	TGTGCCAGCTCCCCGCAGGCGAGTTCCTACGAGCAGTACTTC
TRBV28	TRBJ2-7	NA	12	few	CASSPLDYEQYF	TGTGCCAGCAGTCCTCTGGACTACGAGCAGTACTTC
TRBV6-1	TRBJ2-7	NA	12	NA	CASSERGAEQYF	TGTGCCAGCAGTGAAAGAGGAGCCGAGCAGTACTTC
TRBV27	TRBJ2-7	NA	16	many	CASSPTPRGQSYEQYF	TGTGCCAGCAGTCCAACCCCGCGGGGACAATCCTACGAGCAGTACTTC
TRBV20-1	TRBJ1-1	TRBD1	13	few	CSARGQENTEAFF	TGCAGTGCAAGGGGACAGGAGAACACTGAAGCTTTCTTT
TRBV20-1	TRBJ1-1	NA	12	many	CSAPGIGLEAFF	TGCAGTGCCCCAGGCATTGGGCTGGAAGCTTTCTTT
TRBV20-1	TRBJ2-2	NA	12	few	CSAGTGPGELFF	TGCAGTGCCGGTACGGGGCCCGGGGAGCTGTTTTTT
TRBV12-3/TRBV12-4	TRBJ1-3	NA	12	many	CASSSGGNTIYF	TGTGCCAGCAGTTCCGGAGGAAACACCATATATTTT
TRBV20-1	TRBJ2-3	TRBD2	17	few	CSAEPGLAGAMGDTQYF	TGCAGTGCCGAGCCGGGACTAGCGGGGGCAATGGGAGATACGCAGTATTTT
TRBV19	TRBJ1-5	NA	17	few	CASSMYSSGRVNQPQHF	TGTGCCAGTAGTATGTATTCGTCGGGCAGGGTCAATCAGCCCCAGCATTTT
TRBV6-4	TRBJ2-1	NA	14	many	CASSVGQNFNEQFF	TGTGCCAGCAGTGTTGGACAAAACTTCAATGAGCAGTTCTTC
TRBV5-1	TRBJ2-2	NA	14	NA	CASREGLNTGELFF	TGCGCCAGCAGGGAGGGACTCAACACCGGGGAGCTGTTTTTT
TRBV5-1	TRBJ2-3	NA	15	few	CASSLTSSPTDTQYF	TGCGCCAGCAGCCTAACCAGTTCCCCCACAGATACGCAGTATTTT
TRBV7-2	TRBJ1-2	TRBD1	14	few	CASSRTDRVVGYTF	TGTGCCAGCAGCCGTACCGACAGGGTGGTTGGCTACACCTTC
TRBV6-5	TRBJ2-2	NA	13	few	CASSYGEGDELFF	TGTGCCAGCAGTTACGGGGAGGGGGACGAGCTGTTTTTT
TRBV29-1	TRBJ1-1	NA	12	NA	CSVFPSGALAFF	TGCAGCGTTTTCCCCTCAGGGGCTCTGGCTTTCTTT
TRBV11-3	TRBJ2-2	TRBD2	16	NA	CASSSGGGILSGELFF	TGTGCCAGCAGCTCGGGAGGCGGGATCCTGTCGGGGGAGCTGTTTTTT
TRBV23-1	TRBJ2-3	NA	12	few	CASSQSEDTQYF	TGCGCCAGCAGTCAATCGGAAGATACGCAGTATTTT
TRBV30	TRBJ2-7	TRBD2	15	many	CAWSFGAGGIYEQYF	TGTGCCTGGAGTTTTGGGGCGGGGGGGATTTACGAGCAGTACTTC
TRBV20-1	TRBJ2-1	NA	14	NA	CSARDRLTYNEQFF	TGCAGTGCTAGAGATCGACTTACTTACAATGAGCAGTTCTTC
TRBV5-1	TRBJ2-2	TRBD1	16	few	CASSRDGTGCTGELFF	TGCGCCAGCAGCCGCGACGGGACAGGGTGTACCGGGGAGCTGTTTTTT
TRBV29-1	TRBJ2-1	NA	12	many	CSVGTYNNEQFF	TGCAGCGTCGGGACTTACAACAATGAGCAGTTCTTC
TRBV12-3/TRBV12-4	TRBJ1-1	NA	16	many	CASRTNRDGMNTEAFF	TGTGCCAGCAGGACCAACAGGGATGGGATGAACACTGAAGCTTTCTTT
TRBV6-1	TRBJ1-5	NA	15	many	CASVTTPLSNQPQHF	TGTGCCAGCGTAACCACCCCTCTGAGCAATCAGCCCCAGCATTTT
TRBV27	TRBJ1-3	TRBD1	12	many	CATGTAGNTIYF	TGTGCCACCGGGACAGCTGGAAACACCATATATTTT
TRBV10-3	TRBJ2-3	NA	16	NA	CAISGSPGEKVDTQYF	TGTGCCATCAGTGGTTCGCCGGGGGAAAAAGTAGATACGCAGTATTTT
TRBV5-1	TRBJ2-5	TRBD1	15	few	CASSGRDRFQETQYF	TGCGCCAGCAGCGGACGGGACAGATTCCAAGAGACCCAGTACTTC
TRBV6-1	TRBJ2-1	NA	12	NA	CASSPAAHEQFF	TGTGCCAGCAGCCCGGCGGCGCATGAGCAGTTCTTC
TRBV6-2/TRBV6-3	TRBJ1-2	NA	12	NA	CASSNPGDGYTF	TGTGCCAGCAGCAACCCCGGGGATGGCTACACCTTC
TRBV20-1	TRBJ1-1	NA	14	NA	CSADLGGRGTEAFF	TGCAGTGCCGACCTCGGGGGTCGGGGCACTGAAGCTTTCTTT
TRBV2	TRBJ2-5	NA	12	NA	CASSEPSETQYF	TGTGCCAGCAGTGAACCTTCGGAGACCCAGTACTTC
TRBV15	TRBJ2-1	NA	14	NA	CATSTVGPYNEQFF	TGTGCCACCAGCACCGTGGGGCCCTACAATGAGCAGTTCTTC
TRBV6-2/TRBV6-3	TRBJ2-2	NA	17	few	CASSYHIGTANTGELFF	TGTGCCAGCAGTTACCACATCGGGACGGCGAACACCGGGGAGCTGTTTTTT
TRBV30	TRBJ2-3	NA	14	NA	CAGGSGVATDTQYF	TGTGCCGGGGGTTCCGGGGTTGCCACAGATACGCAGTATTTT
TRBV7-8	TRBJ2-1	NA	14	many	CASSLGGVDNEQFF	TGTGCCAGCAGCTTAGGAGGAGTGGACAATGAGCAGTTCTTC
TRBV29-1	TRBJ1-1	TRBD1	15	many	CSADRGVLLNTEAFF	TGCAGCGCTGACAGGGGGGTCCTCCTGAACACTGAAGCTTTCTTT
TRBV14	TRBJ1-2	NA	15	few	CASSQVGTRDYGYTF	TGTGCCAGCAGCCAAGTGGGCACCAGGGACTATGGCTACACCTTC
TRBV20-1	TRBJ2-1	NA	11	many	CSARDRLEQFF	TGCAGTGCTAGAGATCGGCTTGAGCAGTTCTTC
TRBV5-1	TRBJ2-7	TRBD1	14	many	CASSLGQGKYEQYF	TGCGCCAGCAGCCTAGGACAGGGGAAGTACGAGCAGTACTTC
TRBV4-3	TRBJ1-2	NA	13	many	CASSQERGYGYTF	TGTGCCAGCAGCCAAGAGAGGGGCTATGGCTACACCTTC
TRBV6-5	TRBJ2-7	NA	11	few	CASSSREKQYF	TGTGCCAGCAGTTCCAGGGAAAAGCAGTACTTC
TRBV20-1	TRBJ2-1	TRBD2	17	NA	CSARDITGLAGTGEQFF	TGCAGTGCTAGAGACATAACGGGACTAGCTGGGACCGGTGAGCAGTTCTTC